This T cell receptor (beta chain) was identified in a study of T cell changes during pregnancy in multiple sclerosis. The CDR3 is 18 amino acids. TCRdb's copy holds only in-frame clones and misses some; the assay was immunoSEQ multiplex PCR. The table records about 52,000 clones, approximately 92% of them present only once. J is TRBJ1-1 and V is TRBV21-1. TRBV21-1 is classified as a pseudogene. This receptor was taken from a female donor with multiple sclerosis, enrolled in a pregnancy study. The sample here was CD4+ T cells from peripheral blood mononuclear cells, taken in the third trimester of pregnancy. CDR3 sequence: CASSKADVQEVNYAEAFF. DNA of the CDR3: TGTGCCAGCAGCAAAGCCGACGTTCAGGAGGTAAATTACGCTGAAGCTTTCTTT.